This TCR beta chain is from a study of early T cells in non-severe SARS-CoV-2 infection. As for the study in general: Sequencing used unsorted whole-blood bulk RNA, so chains lack pairing.

A remark on this clonotype: Antigen specificity is unknown.

Germline CDR1 and CDR2: MNHNY and SVGAGI (reference sequence). Trimming took off 6 bases at V and 6 bases at J, with 27 bases between the two ends. This CDR3 spans 19 amino acids. Points from the study as a whole: Lookups in VDJdb leaned toward anti-spike CD8 responses and missed private and CD4 specificities.

Tagging with unique molecular identifiers was applied to individual cDNA molecules. TCRdb itself ran the 5' RACE reads through MiXCR, one entry per CDR3 protein. Of fewer than 80,000 distinct CDR3 sequences in the sample, approximately 10% were seen once. The chain has TRBV6-6 and TRBJ1-6; D may be TRBD1 (6 bases). The sample consisted of whole blood, taken at baseline. The sequence derives from an adult who was a healthcare worker with PCR-confirmed SARS-CoV-2 infection or an uninfected control (not recorded which). This CDR3 reads CASSLPPRGSSGGNSPLHF. The CDR3, as DNA: TGTGCCAGCAGCCTCCCGCCCAGGGGATCTTCGGGGGGTAATTCACCCCTCCACTTT.